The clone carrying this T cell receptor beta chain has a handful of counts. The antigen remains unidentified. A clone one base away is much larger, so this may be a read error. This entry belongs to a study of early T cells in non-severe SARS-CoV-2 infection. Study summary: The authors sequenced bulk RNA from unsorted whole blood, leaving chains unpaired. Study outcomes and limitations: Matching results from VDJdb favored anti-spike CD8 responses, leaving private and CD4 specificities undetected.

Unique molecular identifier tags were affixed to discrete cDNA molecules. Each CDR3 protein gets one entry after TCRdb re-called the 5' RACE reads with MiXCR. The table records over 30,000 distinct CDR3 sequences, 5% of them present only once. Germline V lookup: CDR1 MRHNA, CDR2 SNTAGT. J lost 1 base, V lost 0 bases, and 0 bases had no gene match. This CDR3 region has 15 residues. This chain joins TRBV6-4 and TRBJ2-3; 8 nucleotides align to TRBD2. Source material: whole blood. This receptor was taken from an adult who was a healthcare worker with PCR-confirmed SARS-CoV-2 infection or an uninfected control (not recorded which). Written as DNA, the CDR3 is TGTGCCAGCAGTGACTCTAGCGGGGGCACAGATACGCAGTATTTT. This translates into CASSDSSGGTDTQYF.